These 29 T cell receptor beta chains came from one sample sequenced in a study of T cells in Graves' hyperthyroidism and ophthalmopathy. The source material, RNA transcripts, was used to amplify TCR beta CDR3 regions. The HTBI primer set drove a first-round RT-PCR of the TCR CDR3. TCRdb re-analysed the multiplex PCR reads in MiXCR, keeping a single row per CDR3 protein. The sample carries approximately 870,000 distinct CDR3 sequences, over 35% recorded once. Specimen: blood. These receptors all stem from a man between 18 and 29 years old with Graves' hyperthyroidism.

This clonotype was picked up a small number of times. The chain joins TRBV6-5 to TRBJ1-4, with 8 bases fitting TRBD1. From germline, CDR1 is MNHEY and CDR2 SVGAGI. The J segment lost 4 bases and the V segment lost 0 bases, leaving 1 base of the junction unmatched. CDR3 size: 15 residues. The CDR3 coding sequence is TGTGCCAGCAGTTACTCTGGACAGGGTAATGAAAAACTGTTTTTT. This encodes CASSYSGQGNEKLFF.

About this clonotype: A much larger clone differs from this one at a single base, so this may be a read error. J is TRBJ1-5 and V is TRBV9; D is undetermined. Germline CDR1 and CDR2: SGDLS and YYNGEE. CDR3 length: 15 amino acids. The CDR3 DNA reads as TGTGCCAGCAGCGTAGACGGGTCTAGCAGTCAGCCCCAGCATTTT. Its protein product is CASSVDGSSSQPQHF. Supplemented by reference TRBV9 and TRBJ1-5, the full variable domain reads DSGVTQTPKHLITATGQRVTLRCSPRSGDLSVYWYQQSLDQGLQFLIQYYNGEERAKGNILERFSAQQFPDLHSELNLSSLELGDSALYFCASSVDGSSSQPQHFGDGTRLSIL.

This clonotype was seen more than once but under ten times. The chain carries TRBV7-2 and TRBJ1-1; 12 bases map to TRBD1. CDR1 is SGHTA, CDR2 FQGNSA, per germline. V shed 2 bases, J shed 1 base, and the junction held 5 bases outside the gene matches. CDR3 size: 17 residues. CDR3 loop: CASSLWDRGLENTEAFF. In DNA form, the CDR3 reads TGTGCCAGCAGCTTATGGGACAGGGGGCTGGAGAACACTGAAGCTTTCTTT.

This chain connects TRBV20-1 to TRBJ2-7; unclear D gene. There are 10 residues in the CDR3. The germline CDR1 and CDR2 sequences are DFQATT and SNEGSKA (reference sequence). V was trimmed by 0 bases and J by 9 bases, leaving 6 bases between them. The CDR3 nucleotides are TGCAGTGCTAGAGATCCCCCGCAGTACTTC. Protein product: CSARDPPQYF.

As for this clonotype: With a much larger clone just one base away, this may be a read error. The chain carries TRBV5-1 and TRBJ2-7; D may be TRBD2 (5 bases). Deletions cut 1 base from V and 6 bases from J, with 14 bases between. In germline, CDR1 is SGHRS, CDR2 YFSETQ. The length of the CDR3 is 14 residues. The CDR3 loop reads CASSLSGVTVEQYF. The CDR3 coding sequence is TGCGCCAGCAGCTTGTCCGGGGTTACGGTCGAGCAGTACTTC.

This clonotype was counted at least ten times. This sequence joins TRBV19 and TRBJ1-2; TRBD1 matches at 7 bases. The germline CDR1 and CDR2 sequences are LNHDA and SQIVND (reference sequence). J lost 2 bases, V lost 1 base, and 1 base had no gene match. This CDR3 is built from 14 residues. For the CDR3, the DNA is TGTGCCAGTAGTATAGTACAGGGGAACTATGGCTACACCTTC. This codes for CASSIVQGNYGYTF.

This clonotype was counted ten times or more. The rearrangement joins TRBV5-1 to TRBJ1-5; D is undetermined. This CDR3 has 13 amino acids. V dropped 2 bases and J dropped 5 bases, with 8 bases sitting between them. Germline CDR1 and CDR2: SGHRS and YFSETQ. CDR3 bases: TGCGCCAGCAGCTTTGACCCGGATCAGCCCCAGCATTTT. Its protein product is CASSFDPDQPQHF.

This chain's CDR3 is CASSFGTRDGYTF. The CDR3 nucleotides are TGCGCCAGCAGCTTCGGCACACGGGATGGCTACACCTTC. This chain joins TRBV5-1 and TRBJ1-2, with D uncertain. Looked up from germline, CDR1 is SGHRS and CDR2 is YFSETQ. CDR3 length: 13 residues. Trimming pared 2 bases from V and 6 bases from J, leaving 11 bases between.

This clonotype has only a few counts. The chain recombines TRBV28 with TRBJ2-7; no firm D call. The CDR3 has 12 residues. Germline CDR1 MDHEN, CDR2 SYDVKM. Trimming took off 6 bases at V and 7 bases at J, with 13 bases between the two ends. CDR3: CASSPDSWEQYF. The CDR3 DNA is TGTGCCAGCAGCCCTGACTCGTGGGAGCAGTACTTC.

CDR3 loop: CASSNGQGGWNTEAFF. The CDR3 DNA reads TGCGCCAGCAGCAACGGACAGGGAGGTTGGAACACTGAAGCTTTCTTT. The chain is built from TRBV5-1 and TRBJ1-1, with TRBD1 matching over 8 bases. Germline V gene lookup returns CDR1 SGHRS and CDR2 YFSETQ. This CDR3 is 16 amino acids long. V shed 4 bases and J 1 base; nucleotides not matched to a gene: 9.

The gene calls are TRBV10-3 and TRBJ1-1; D unresolved. Germline V lookup: CDR1 ENHRY, CDR2 SYGVKD. The CDR3 is made up of 12 amino acids. Trimming stripped 6 bases from V and 7 bases from J, with 12 bases between. CDR3 coding DNA: TGTGCCATCAGCTATGACTCGTATGAAGCTTTCTTT. Translation gives CAISYDSYEAFF.

The chain uses TRBV15 and TRBJ2-5, with TRBD1 identical over 8 bases. The CDR3 is 14 amino acids. The V and J ends lost 4 bases and 1 base, in that order; junction bases with no gene match: 2. Germline CDR1 and CDR2: LNHNV and YYDKDF (reference sequence). CDR3 residues: CATSIGQGQETQYF. CDR3 nucleotide sequence: TGTGCCACCAGCATCGGACAGGGCCAAGAGACCCAGTACTTC.

The CDR3 sequence is CSVLRENGYTF. CDR3 bases: TGCAGCGTTCTGAGGGAGAATGGCTACACCTTC. The chain links TRBV29-1 to TRBJ1-2; the D is unclear. V was cut by 5 bases and J by 6 bases, with 10 bases left in between. Per germline, CDR1 SQVTM and CDR2 ANQGSEA. The CDR3 runs 11 residues. Together with reference TRBV29-1 and TRBJ1-2, the CDR3 gives the full variable domain: SAVISQKPSRDICQRGTSLTIQCQVDSQVTMMFWYRQQPGQSLTLIATANQGSEATYESGFVIDKFPISRPNLTFSTLTVSNMSPEDSSIYLCSVLRENGYTFGSGTRLTVV.

V and J are TRBV7-9 and TRBJ1-1; D uncertain. Trimming took off 2 bases at V and 4 bases at J, with 20 bases between the two ends. CDR3 length equals 17 residues. Germline loops: CDR1 SEHNR, CDR2 FQNEAQ (reference sequence). CDR3 region: CASSLSGEGPTSTEAFF. The CDR3 nucleotides read TGTGCCAGCAGCTTATCCGGGGAAGGGCCCACGAGCACTGAAGCTTTCTTT.

This clonotype was detected many times. The V call is TRBV10-3, the J call TRBJ1-5; D is unresolved. The CDR3 totals 13 residues. V was trimmed by 2 bases and J by 0 bases, leaving 2 bases between them. The germline V gene has CDR1 ENHRY and CDR2 SYGVKD. The CDR3 reads CAISENSNQPQHF. For the CDR3, the DNA is TGTGCCATCAGTGAGAATAGCAATCAGCCCCAGCATTTT.

The V call is TRBV10-2, the J call TRBJ1-6; D is ambiguous. The CDR3 has 9 residues. With 0 bases removed from V and 15 bases from J, the gap between germline ends came to 0 bases. Germline loops: CDR1 WSHSY, CDR2 SAAADI. The CDR3 protein is CASSESLHF. The CDR3 DNA follows: TGCGCCAGCAGTGAGTCCCTCCACTTT.

The chain couples TRBV13 to TRBJ2-2, with D hard to call. V lost 2 bases to trimming and J lost 6 bases, with 10 bases between them. Germline values: CDR1 PRHDT, CDR2 FYEKMQ (reference sequence). The CDR3 totals 14 residues. CDR3 loop: CASSLFMRPGELFF. CDR3 nucleotide sequence: TGTGCCAGCAGCTTATTTATGAGGCCCGGGGAGCTGTTTTTT. Combining the CDR3 with reference TRBV13 and TRBJ2-2 gives the whole variable domain AAGVIQSPRHLIKEKRETATLKCYPIPRHDTVYWYQQGPGQDPQFLISFYEKMQSDKGSIPDRFSAQQFSDYHSELNMSSLELGDSALYFCASSLFMRPGELFFGEGSRLTVL.

The V gene is TRBV10-2, the J gene TRBJ2-7; unclear D gene. Germline lookup yields CDR1 WSHSY and CDR2 SAAADI. The CDR3 covers 12 residues. V lost 7 bases to trimming and J lost 5 bases, with 12 bases between them. The CDR3 DNA reads as TGCGCCAGCAAGGACGCAGCCCACGAGCAGTACTTC. As protein: CASKDAAHEQYF.

This clonotype was detected only a few times. CDR3: CSARDGRGEGSEQYF. CDR3 coding DNA: TGCAGTGCTAGAGATGGGAGGGGCGAGGGCTCCGAGCAGTACTTC. V and J are TRBV20-1 and TRBJ2-7; 7 bases line up with TRBD2. CDR1 DFQATT and CDR2 SNEGSKA come from the germline V gene (reference sequence). The V and J ends lost 0 bases and 6 bases, in that order; junction bases with no gene match: 11. The CDR3 length is 15 residues.

V and J are TRBV25-1 and TRBJ1-2; TRBD1 might be the D (6 bases). The CDR3 totals 15 residues. The V end was cut by 4 bases, the J end by 8 bases, with 20 bases between. Per the germline V gene, CDR1 is MGHDK and CDR2 is SYGVNS. The CDR3, as DNA: TGTGCCAGCAGTGGCAACAGGGTTATGGGGCACGGCTACACCTTC. This encodes CASSGNRVMGHGYTF.

Worth noting for this clonotype: A much larger clone is a single base away; this may be a read error. The genes are TRBV12-3 or TRBV12-4 and TRBJ1-3; no reliable D call. There are 14 residues in the CDR3. The CDR3: CASSVSSSGNNIYF. The CDR3 coding sequence is TGTGCCAGCAGTGTCAGTAGCTCTGGAAACAACATATATTTT.

The CDR3 DNA is TGTGCCAGCAGCGGACTTCCTGACAGGGAGAACACCGGGGAGCTGTTTTTT. Translated: CASSGLPDRENTGELFF. The chain uses TRBV7-2 and TRBJ2-2, with 7 bases fitting TRBD1. This CDR3 spans 17 amino acids. Germline V gene data show CDR1 as SGHTA and CDR2 as FQGNSA. V trimming: 5 bases; J trimming: 1 base; junction bases outside the gene matches: 10.

This clonotype was seen at least ten times. The chain combines TRBV7-6 with TRBJ1-2; unclear D gene. Germline V gene data show CDR1 as SGHVS and CDR2 as FNYEAQ. This CDR3 comprises 13 residues. V lost 4 bases, J lost 1 base, and 7 bases lay in between. The CDR3 protein is CASSWGDNYGYTF. The CDR3 DNA sequence: TGTGCCAGCAGCTGGGGAGATAACTATGGCTACACCTTC.

This chain links TRBV7-2 with TRBJ1-2; 7 bases match TRBD1. Losses at the gene ends were 5 bases for V and 2 bases for J; bases not matched to a gene: 14. Per germline, CDR1 SGHTA and CDR2 FQGNSA. There are 17 residues in the CDR3. This chain's CDR3 is CASSICSVIQGNYGYTF. The CDR3 nucleotides are TGTGCCAGCAGCATCTGCAGTGTGATACAGGGGAACTATGGCTACACCTTC.

The chain recombines TRBV19 with TRBJ2-2, with a possible D match to TRBD2 (5 bases). In germline, CDR1 is LNHDA, CDR2 SQIVND (reference sequence). The CDR3 totals 18 residues. The germline V and J ends were trimmed by 2 bases and 4 bases, with 20 bases remaining between them. The CDR3 DNA follows: TGTGCCAGTAGTATACCCCCAGGACGGGAAAGGAGCACCGGGGAGCTGTTTTTT. Translation: CASSIPPGRERSTGELFF.

The sample holds a few counts of this clonotype. The chain has TRBV5-6 and TRBJ1-2; D uncertain. Germline V lookup: CDR1 SGHDT, CDR2 YYEEEE. The V end was cut by 1 base, the J end by 7 bases, with 11 bases between. This CDR3 has 13 residues. The CDR3 DNA reads as TGTGCCAGCAGCTTGCCGGGGAGGAGTGGCTACACCTTC. Translated: CASSLPGRSGYTF.

The rearrangement joins TRBV2 to TRBJ2-3, with 9 bases aligning to TRBD1. This CDR3 contains 12 residues. V lost 6 bases, J lost 6 bases, and 1 base stayed unmatched. Germline lookup yields CDR1 SNHLY and CDR2 FYNNEI. Here the CDR3 reads CASRGTGDTQYF. In DNA form, the CDR3 reads TGTGCCAGCAGGGGGACAGGGGATACGCAGTATTTT.

The sample holds a few counts of this clonotype. This chain joins TRBV12-3 or TRBV12-4 and TRBJ1-1, with unresolved D. Trimming took 8 bases from V and 1 from J, leaving 14 bases between them. This CDR3 is 14 amino acids long. CDR3 protein: CASGYLLENTEAFF. Written as DNA, the CDR3 is TGTGCCAGCGGCTATCTTCTGGAGAACACTGAAGCTTTCTTT.

The sample holds a few counts of this clonotype. The chain employs TRBV7-9 and TRBJ2-7, with D possibly called TRBD1 or TRBD2 (5 bases each). Trimming took off 3 bases at V and 3 bases at J, with 18 bases between the two ends. Germline V gene sequence: CDR1 SEHNR, CDR2 FQNEAQ (reference sequence). The CDR3 consists of 16 residues. The CDR3 reads CASSFGLEGRHYEQYF. CDR3 bases: TGTGCCAGCAGCTTCGGTCTCGAGGGACGGCACTACGAGCAGTACTTC.